This T cell receptor beta chain is from a study of radiotherapy plus CTLA-4 blockade in lung cancer. General observations from the study: TCR clones from tumors expanded in blood after radiotherapy plus ipilimumab.

This clone has only a few counts. Its antigen is as yet unknown. Generated by immunoSEQ multiplex PCR, the TCRdb table keeps only in-frame clones and is missing some. The sample lists about 53,000 clones, 70% to 90% seen once, with roughly 26% in the top ten. It was focal radiation plus CTLA-4 blockade with ipilimumab that patients with chemo-refractory metastatic non-small-cell lung cancer received. Germline loops: CDR1 SGDLS, CDR2 YYNGEE. The CDR3 is 15 amino acids. After removal of 3 bases from V and 4 bases from J, the junction contained 9 bases not matched to a gene. The TCR was taken from a human donor with non-small cell lung cancer whose response to radiotherapy plus ipilimumab could not be evaluated. Source: peripheral blood, taken from a patient treated with radiotherapy plus ipilimumab. This sequence joins TRBV9 and TRBJ2-7; TRBD2 matches at 8 bases. The CDR3 loop reads CASSARGGSNYEQYF. CDR3 bases: TGTGCCAGCAGCGCCCGGGGGGGGAGTAATTACGAGCAGTACTTC.